This TCR beta chain is drawn from a study of Ad26.COV2.S vaccination and SARS-CoV-2 variants. Study overall: A COV1001 Ad26.COV2.S trial-arm participant provided the sample. The study's findings and limits: Measurement of non-spike TCR breadth gave similar results in vaccine and placebo recipients.

Some clones are missing from TCRdb's copy, which holds only in-frame ones; the method was immunoSEQ multiplex PCR. The sample contains about 440,000 clones, around 90% of which appear only once. Indicated treatment: about 20 received Ad26.COV2.S at low or high dose, single or two shots; about 5 received placebo; per-sample allocation not given. The samples were gathered on day 63 after the first injection of vaccine or placebo. Details on this clone: Its specificity is unknown.

Trimming stripped 2 bases from V and 10 bases from J, with 12 bases between. The germline V gene has CDR1 SGHTA and CDR2 FQGNSA. This CDR3 is built from 14 residues. The J gene is TRBJ1-6, the V gene TRBV7-2; unclear D gene. This receptor was obtained from a person between 18 and 60 years old who received the Ad26.COV2.S COVID-19 vaccine or a placebo. The sequencing used peripheral blood, collected in a trial of Ad26.COV2.S vaccine versus placebo. CDR3 in DNA: TGTGCCAGCAGCTTATGGCTCTCCGGGTCACCCCTCCACTTT. Its protein is CASSLWLSGSPLHF.